Each of the 30 T cell receptor beta chains below was sequenced from the same sample in a study of blood T cell repertoires in COVID-19. Repertoires were generated with immunoSEQ multiplex PCR, while TCRdb's copy carries only in-frame clones and drops some. The data show a few hundred thousand clones, roughly 90% seen once. Sequencing was carried out using PBMCs or T cells enriched from blood (not recorded which). The source of these receptors is a woman in her thirties who had recovered from COVID-19.

The chain has TRBV9 and TRBJ1-2, with D tentatively TRBD1 (5 bases). The CDR3 covers 14 residues. The V gene's germline CDR1 is SGDLS and CDR2 YYNGEE. Trimming removed 4 bases at V and 1 base at J, with 11 bases between. The CDR3 is CASSSDQGNYGYTF. In nucleotides, the CDR3 is TGTGCCAGCAGCTCCGACCAGGGTAACTATGGCTACACCTTC.

The CDR3 bases are TGTGCCAGCAGTATACTCAGGGGAACGGGACTAGTAACAGATACGCAGTATTTT. The encoded protein is CASSILRGTGLVTDTQYF. The V call is TRBV27, the J call TRBJ2-3; 8 bases map to TRBD2. CDR3 length: 18 residues. V gave up 5 bases and J gave up 3 bases; unmatched junction bases: 16. Germline V gives CDR1 MNHEY, CDR2 SMNVEV (reference sequence).

The V gene is TRBV6-5, the J gene TRBJ1-6; no clear D gene. CDR3 length: 13 residues. Trimming shortened V by 5 bases and J by 9 bases, and 11 bases separated the two germline ends. Germline V gives CDR1 MNHEY, CDR2 SVGAGI. CDR3 residues: CASSLRWPSPLHF. In DNA form, the CDR3 reads TGTGCCAGCAGTCTCCGTTGGCCTTCACCCCTCCACTTT.

The chain uses TRBV28 and TRBJ2-7; D may be TRBD2 (6 bases). Germline CDR1 reads MDHEN; CDR2 reads SYDVKM. The CDR3 has 15 residues. V was cut by 4 bases and J by 1 base, with 14 bases left in between. Here the CDR3 reads CASSSGAAGSYEQYF. Written as DNA, the CDR3 is TGTGCCAGCAGTTCAGGAGCGGCGGGGTCCTACGAGCAGTACTTC.

V usage is TRBV28 and J usage is TRBJ2-7, with D possibly TRBD1 on 6 matching bases. This CDR3 region has 12 residues. The V and J ends lost 2 bases and 6 bases respectively, with 8 bases between them. Germline V lookup: CDR1 MDHEN, CDR2 SYDVKM. Here the CDR3 reads CASSLGGPEQYF. In DNA, the CDR3 is TGTGCCAGCAGTTTAGGGGGCCCCGAGCAGTACTTC.

The rearrangement links TRBV7-2 to TRBJ1-5; D call uncertain. Germline V lookup: CDR1 SGHTA, CDR2 FQGNSA. CDR3 length: 15 residues. V lost 5 bases, J lost 2 bases, and 13 bases lay in between. In DNA form, the CDR3 reads TGTGCCAGCAGCCCCATGATGGGCCGCAATCAGCCCCAGCATTTT. This encodes CASSPMMGRNQPQHF.

The chain is built from TRBV3-1 (or the pseudogene TRBV3-2) and TRBJ1-2, with D tentatively TRBD1 (5 bases). Trimming left V 4 bases short and J 4 bases short, with 16 bases between. The CDR3 is 15 amino acids. Germline CDR1 LGHDT, CDR2 YNNKEL (reference sequence). Written as DNA, the CDR3 is TGTGCCAGCAGCCCATCCTTACAGGAATTCTATGGCTACACCTTC. This translates into CASSPSLQEFYGYTF.

V and J are TRBV7-3 and TRBJ2-2, with 7 nucleotides matching TRBD1. The trim removed 5 bases at V and 2 bases at J, leaving 2 bases unmatched. Looked up from germline, CDR1 is SGHTA and CDR2 is FQGTGA. This CDR3 region has 14 residues. The CDR3 region is CASSRQGNTGELFF. The CDR3 nucleotides are TGTGCCAGCAGCCGACAGGGAAACACCGGGGAGCTGTTTTTT.

The CDR3 nucleotides are TGTGCCAGCAGTGCCAGGGAGGGCGGGGAGCTGTTTTTT. Translated, it gives CASSAREGGELFF. The chain uses TRBV2 and TRBJ2-2; 7 nucleotides align to TRBD2. Germline trimming cut 4 bases from V and 7 bases from J; bases unmatched to any gene: 3. This CDR3 region has 13 residues. Germline loops: CDR1 SNHLY, CDR2 FYNNEI.

The rearrangement joins TRBV27 to TRBJ1-2, with TRBD1 identical over 7 bases. V lost 5 bases to trimming and J lost 0 bases; unmatched junction nucleotides: 6. This CDR3 has 15 amino acids. Germline CDR1 is MNHEY and CDR2 is SMNVEV (reference sequence). The chain's CDR3 is CASSAGTVANYGYTF. In DNA form, the CDR3 reads TGTGCCAGCAGTGCAGGGACAGTAGCTAACTATGGCTACACCTTC.

CDR3 residues: CASSPGTDPPPNEKLFF. CDR3 DNA sequence: TGCGCCAGCAGCCCGGGGACAGACCCACCCCCCAATGAAAAACTGTTTTTT. The chain combines TRBV5-1 with TRBJ1-4, with 7 positions matching TRBD1. V lost 4 bases to trimming and J lost 5 bases; unmatched junction nucleotides: 14. This CDR3 spans 17 amino acids. The germline gives CDR1 SGHRS, CDR2 YFSETQ.

The chain employs TRBV4-2 and TRBJ1-1; no definite D call. Germline V gene lookup returns CDR1 LGHNA and CDR2 YNFKEQ. The CDR3 spans 13 residues. Deletions cut 1 base from V and 7 bases from J, with 10 bases between. CDR3 DNA sequence: TGTGCCAGCAGCCAAGTGGCTTGGCATGAAGCTTTCTTT. Amino acid sequence: CASSQVAWHEAFF.

The table lists this clone with a few counts. The V gene is TRBV28, the J gene TRBJ2-7; a weak D match, TRBD1 (6 bases). Deletions cut 7 bases from V and 5 bases from J, with 24 bases between. Germline loops: CDR1 MDHEN, CDR2 SYDVKM. This CDR3 contains 16 residues. DNA for the CDR3: TGTGCCAGCACCGCTCCCGCTGGCACAGGGTGGCACGAGCAGTACTTC. This translates into CASTAPAGTGWHEQYF.

The chain uses TRBV11-2 and TRBJ2-5; 8 bases are a match to TRBD1. There are 13 residues in the CDR3. Germline V gene data show CDR1 as SGHAT and CDR2 as FQNNGV. The trim removed 1 base at V and 5 bases at J, leaving 0 bases unmatched. The chain's CDR3 is CASSLGQGETQYF. The DNA of the CDR3 is TGTGCCAGCAGCTTAGGACAGGGGGAGACCCAGTACTTC.

A single count supports this clone. The chain is built from TRBV11-2 and TRBJ2-1; D is possibly TRBD1 (5 bases). V shed 1 base and J shed 10 bases, with 11 bases lying between them. The CDR3 runs to 13 residues. Germline V gives CDR1 SGHAT, CDR2 FQNNGV. CDR3 amino acids: CASSLVRAGEQFF. The CDR3, as DNA: TGTGCCAGCAGCTTAGTTCGGGCAGGGGAGCAGTTCTTC.

The chain couples TRBV29-1 to TRBJ2-1; 13 positions match TRBD2. V shed 7 bases, J shed 1 base, and the junction held 4 bases outside the gene matches. Germline V gene sequence: CDR1 SQVTM, CDR2 ANQGSEA. The CDR3 length is 15 residues. Written as DNA, the CDR3 is TGCAGCGCCCAGGGACTAGCGGGGTCCTACAATGAGCAGTTCTTC. It specifies CSAQGLAGSYNEQFF.

This rearrangement joins TRBV28 to TRBJ1-5; 7 nucleotides match TRBD1. Trimming cost V 5 bases and J 4 bases; bases outside gene matches: 11. The germline V gene has CDR1 MDHEN and CDR2 SYDVKM. This CDR3 has 16 amino acids. CDR3: CASSIQVTGWNQPQHF. CDR3 nucleotides: TGTGCCAGCAGTATACAAGTGACAGGGTGGAATCAGCCCCAGCATTTT. Combining the CDR3 with reference TRBV28 and TRBJ1-5 gives the whole variable domain DVKVTQSSRYLVKRTGEKVFLECVQDMDHENMFWYRQDPGLGLRLIYFSYDVKMKEKGDIPEGYSVSREKKERFSLILESASTNQTSMYLCASSIQVTGWNQPQHFGDGTRLSIL.

The chain has TRBV7-3 and TRBJ2-2; 7 bases are a match to TRBD1. CDR3 length: 17 residues. Losses at the gene ends were 1 base for V and 0 bases for J; bases not matched to a gene: 5. The germline gives CDR1 SGHTA, CDR2 FQGTGA. The CDR3 protein is CASSLRRQGANTGELFF. The CDR3 DNA follows: TGTGCCAGCAGCTTAAGAAGGCAGGGGGCGAACACCGGGGAGCTGTTTTTT.

The rearrangement links TRBV27 to TRBJ2-7, with D tentatively TRBD2 (6 bases). Germline lookup yields CDR1 MNHEY and CDR2 SMNVEV (reference sequence). Trimming removed 0 bases at V and 2 bases at J, with 14 bases between. The CDR3 loop spans 16 amino acids. CDR3 protein: CASSLSSLGGAYEQYF. The DNA of the CDR3 is TGTGCCAGCAGTTTATCTAGTTTGGGAGGCGCCTACGAGCAGTACTTC.

Here the CDR3 reads CASSFRAGSYNEQFF. CDR3 DNA sequence: TGCGCCAGCAGCTTCAGGGCAGGCTCCTACAATGAGCAGTTCTTC. The rearrangement links TRBV5-1 to TRBJ2-1, with a tentative D call TRBD1 (5 bases). CDR3 length: 15 residues. Germline V gene data show CDR1 as SGHRS and CDR2 as YFSETQ. Trimming left V 2 bases short and J 0 bases short, with 9 bases between.

V and J are TRBV15 and TRBJ2-7, with D possibly being TRBD2 (6 bases). V was shortened by 0 bases and J by 9 bases, with 12 bases between the two germline ends. CDR3 size: 13 residues. Germline CDR1 and CDR2: LNHNV and YYDKDF (reference sequence). The CDR3 coding sequence is TGTGCCACCAGCAGAGATCCCGGCGGGGCGCAGTACTTC. Encoded protein: CATSRDPGGAQYF.

The gene calls are TRBV5-6 and TRBJ1-2; 8 nucleotides match TRBD1. Trimming removed 3 bases from V and 4 bases from J; junction bases left unmatched: 5. Germline assignment: CDR1 SGHDT and CDR2 YYEEEE. The CDR3 consists of 14 residues. In DNA form, the CDR3 reads TGTGCCAGCAGCTCCCCGGACAGGGCCTATGGCTACACCTTC. Translated: CASSSPDRAYGYTF. Full variable domain (outside the CDR3, taken from reference TRBV5-6 and TRBJ1-2): DAGVTQSPTHLIKTRGQQVTLRCSPKSGHDTVSWYQQALGQGPQFIFQYYEEEERQRGNFPDRFSGHQFPNYSSELNVNALLLGDSALYLCASSSPDRAYGYTFGSGTRLTVV.

This chain connects TRBV11-3 to TRBJ2-3; 8 bases line up with TRBD2. Losses at the gene ends were 2 bases for V and 5 bases for J; bases not matched to a gene: 9. The CDR3 totals 16 residues. The germline V gene has CDR1 SGHNT and CDR2 YENEEA. The CDR3 reads CASSLRSGGFVDTQYF. The CDR3 region has the DNA TGTGCCAGCAGCTTACGCAGCGGGGGATTTGTAGATACGCAGTATTTT.

This clone was counted a single time. This chain uses TRBV7-2 with TRBJ2-5, with D possibly TRBD2 on 5 matching bases. The CDR3 is 13 amino acids. Trimming shortened V by 2 bases and J by 2 bases, and 6 bases separated the two germline ends. The V gene's germline CDR1 is SGHTA and CDR2 FQGNSA. Here the CDR3 reads CASSLWTQETQYF. CDR3 bases: TGTGCCAGCAGCTTATGGACTCAAGAGACCCAGTACTTC.

The J gene is TRBJ2-7, the V gene TRBV11-3; D is perhaps TRBD2 (6 bases). Trimming removed 6 bases at V and 7 bases at J, with 22 bases between. CDR1 is SGHNT, CDR2 YENEEA, per germline. The CDR3 is made up of 15 amino acids. CDR3 residues: CASRRGTAGSGEQYF. The CDR3 DNA reads as TGTGCCAGCAGGCGTGGTACGGCGGGGTCTGGTGAGCAGTACTTC.

The CDR3 is CSAKGDTEAFF. The CDR3 region has the DNA TGCAGTGCTAAAGGGGACACTGAAGCTTTCTTT. The J gene is TRBJ1-1, the V gene TRBV20-1; perhaps TRBD1 as D (5 bases). With 4 bases removed from V and 3 bases from J, the gap between germline ends came to 6 bases. Germline CDR1 DFQATT, CDR2 SNEGSKA (reference sequence). The CDR3 covers 11 residues.

V usage is TRBV6-5 and J usage is TRBJ1-5; a weak D match, TRBD1 (5 bases). The V and J ends lost 5 bases and 2 bases respectively, with 10 bases between them. CDR1 is MNHEY, CDR2 SVGAGI, per germline. CDR3 length: 14 residues. Here the CDR3 DNA reads TGTGCCAGCAGTAGTCAACAGGGCAATCAGCCCCAGCATTTT. Translation: CASSSQQGNQPQHF.

The J gene is TRBJ1-4, the V gene TRBV3-1 (or the pseudogene TRBV3-2), with D uncertain. The germline V and J ends were trimmed by 0 bases and 10 bases, with 18 bases remaining between them. CDR1 LGHDT and CDR2 YNNKEL come from the germline V gene (reference sequence). The CDR3 contains 16 residues. This CDR3 reads CASSQEPTVVGVKLFF. CDR3 coding DNA: TGTGCCAGCAGCCAAGAACCCACGGTCGTTGGAGTAAAACTGTTTTTT.

The gene calls are TRBV7-3 and TRBJ2-5, with TRBD2 matching over 7 bases. J was trimmed by 4 bases and V by 2 bases; bases with no gene match: 4. CDR1 is SGHTA and CDR2 is FQGTGA in the germline V gene. The CDR3 is made up of 14 amino acids. CDR3 protein: CASSLQSSGETQYF. The CDR3 DNA follows: TGTGCCAGCAGCTTACAATCTAGCGGAGAGACCCAGTACTTC.

The CDR3 DNA reads as TGTGCCAGCTGGACAGGGGTTGTCCCTGAAGCTTTCTTT. This codes for CASWTGVVPEAFF. The genes are TRBV28 and TRBJ1-1, with 9 positions matching TRBD1. Trimming at V came to 8 bases and at J to 6 bases, leaving 7 bases not matched to a gene. The CDR3 extends over 13 amino acids. Germline CDR1 reads MDHEN; CDR2 reads SYDVKM.